Following are 18 T cell receptor beta chains from one sample sequenced in a study of beta chain features in type 1 diabetes. Reverse transcription of all isolated RNA meant that expressed TCRB transcripts were sequenced. The data were produced by immunoSEQ multiplex PCR, yet TCRdb's version contains in-frame clones alone and is incomplete. This table has around 40,000 clones, over 50% appearing once. Input material: Tregs from blood. The receptors come from a woman younger than 35 in good health.

The chain employs TRBV7-2 and TRBJ2-1, with D possibly matching TRBD2 (6 bases). CDR3 size: 16 residues. Per the germline V gene, CDR1 is SGHTA and CDR2 is FQGNSA. The ends were cut back, 5 bases at V and 2 bases at J, with 16 bases in the middle. CDR3 region: CASSRRAGLTYNEQFF. In DNA form, the CDR3 reads TGTGCCAGCAGCCGGAGGGCGGGTCTCACCTACAATGAGCAGTTCTTC.

This clone has only one observation. V and J are TRBV18 and TRBJ1-2; 7 nucleotides line up with TRBD1. Per germline, CDR1 KGHSH and CDR2 LQKENI. Losses at the gene ends were 5 bases for V and 4 bases for J; bases not matched to a gene: 10. The CDR3 length is 15 residues. Here the CDR3 DNA reads TGTGCCAGCTCAGCGGCGGGGACAGAGGTCTATGGCTACACCTTC. Its protein is CASSAAGTEVYGYTF. The whole variable domain, filled in from reference TRBV18 and TRBJ1-2, reads NAGVMQNPRHLVRRRGQEARLRCSPMKGHSHVYWYRQLPEEGLKFMVYLQKENIIDESGMPKERFSAEFPKEGPSILRIQQVVRGDSAAYFCASSAAGTEVYGYTFGSGTRLTVV.

This clone came up a few times. The chain is built from TRBV6-1 and TRBJ1-5; 9 positions match TRBD1. V gave up 4 bases and J gave up 2 bases; unmatched junction bases: 6. The CDR3 is 16 amino acids. CDR1 MNHNS and CDR2 SASEGT come from the germline V gene. CDR3 in DNA: TGTGCCAGCAGTGTCCGGACAGGGGCAGGCAATCAGCCCCAGCATTTT. Its translation: CASSVRTGAGNQPQHF.

This chain connects TRBV11-2 to TRBJ2-5; TRBD2 matches 11 bases. J gave up 6 bases and V 2 bases, and 14 bases lay outside the gene matches. The CDR3 totals 18 residues. Germline lookup yields CDR1 SGHAT and CDR2 FQNNGV. The CDR3 loop is CASSLQEIAGGNGKTQYF. The CDR3 DNA is TGTGCCAGCAGCTTACAAGAAATAGCGGGAGGGAATGGGAAGACCCAGTACTTC.

This clone is labeled as medium-sized (0.01 to 0.1%). The chain is built from TRBV4-1 and TRBJ1-5, with 7 bases that match TRBD1. Germline trimming cut 4 bases from V and 0 bases from J; bases unmatched to any gene: 9. The CDR3 is 17 amino acids. Germline CDR1 reads MGHRA; CDR2 reads YSYEKL. The CDR3, as DNA: TGCGCCAGCAGCCCAACGGGACAGCTGTATAGCAATCAGCCCCAGCATTTT. It is translated as CASSPTGQLYSNQPQHF.

This clone was detected only a few times. The chain combines TRBV18 with TRBJ2-7, with D unclear. Trimming took 4 bases from V and 1 from J, leaving 5 bases between them. The CDR3 runs 12 residues. CDR1 KGHSH and CDR2 LQKENI come from the germline V gene. CDR3 protein: CASSQQSYEQYF. The CDR3 region has the DNA TGTGCCAGCTCACAACAGTCCTACGAGCAGTACTTC.

The sample holds one count of this clone. CDR3 DNA: TGTGCCAGCAGCTTGGGTGCGGGACGCTCCTACGAGCAGTACTTC. Its translation is CASSLGAGRSYEQYF. J is TRBJ2-5 and V is TRBV5-6, with D tentatively TRBD2 (6 bases). Gene TRBJ2-7 matches the end of the DNA better, so the J call may be wrong. There are 15 residues in the CDR3. Looked up from germline, CDR1 is SGHDT and CDR2 is YYEEEE.

The chain has TRBV18 and TRBJ2-3; D is uncertain. V lost 0 bases, J lost 5 bases, and 6 bases lay in between. The CDR3 has 13 amino acids. Germline loops: CDR1 KGHSH, CDR2 LQKENI. The CDR3 loop reads CASSPPRLDTQYF. In nucleotides, the CDR3 is TGTGCCAGCTCACCACCCCGGTTAGATACGCAGTATTTT.

This chain joins TRBV6-5 and TRBJ2-5; possible D gene TRBD2, 5 bases. This CDR3 is 12 amino acids long. V was clipped by 5 bases and J by 5 bases, with 9 bases between them. The germline gives CDR1 MNHEY, CDR2 SVGAGI. Written as DNA, the CDR3 is TGTGCCAGCAGTAAGACGGGGGAGACCCAGTACTTC. Translation: CASSKTGETQYF.

This chain links TRBV7-3 with TRBJ2-1; 7 bases map to TRBD2. This CDR3 has 15 residues. CDR1 and CDR2 from the germline V gene are SGHTA and FQGTGA. With 5 bases clipped from V and 8 bases from J, the junction kept 12 bases outside the gene matches. This CDR3 reads CASSPSRGGRDEQFF. CDR3 DNA sequence: TGTGCCAGCAGCCCTAGTCGGGGAGGGAGGGATGAGCAGTTCTTC.

This clone has just a few counts. This rearrangement joins TRBV21-1 to TRBJ1-5. TRBV21-1 is annotated as a pseudogene. The CDR3 has 17 residues. CDR3 loop: CASRELSGAAFYQPQHF. As DNA, the CDR3 is TGTGCCAGCAGGGAACTTAGCGGGGCAGCTTTCTATCAGCCCCAGCATTTT.

This CDR3 is CASSIGRSGANVLTF. The CDR3 nucleotides are TGTGCCAGTAGTATCGGCAGGTCTGGGGCCAACGTCCTGACTTTC. This chain connects TRBV19 to TRBJ2-6; no clear D gene. The V end lost 3 bases, the J end lost 1 base, and 7 bases lay between the germline ends. In germline, CDR1 is LNHDA, CDR2 SQIVND (reference sequence). CDR3 length: 15 amino acids. Variable domain in full (rest from reference TRBV19 and TRBJ2-6): DGGITQSPKYLFRKEGQNVTLSCEQNLNHDAMYWYRQDPGQGLRLIYYSQIVNDFQKGDIAEGYSVSREKKESFPLTVTSAQKNPTAFYLCASSIGRSGANVLTFGAGSRLTVL.

Note on this clone: Additional DNA sequences in this sample encode the identical CDR3. The chain joins TRBV12-5 to TRBJ2-1, with D perhaps TRBD1 (6 bases). V was cut by 5 bases and J by 9 bases, with 14 bases left in between. The CDR3 extends over 13 amino acids. CDR1 is LGHNT and CDR2 is FRNRAP in the germline V gene. This chain's CDR3 is CASGTNRVSEQFF. CDR3 nucleotides: TGTGCTAGTGGTACTAACAGGGTGAGTGAGCAGTTCTTC.

This rearrangement joins TRBV18 to TRBJ2-2; D perhaps matches TRBD1 (5 bases). The V end lost 0 bases, the J end lost 6 bases, and 17 bases lay between the germline ends. The CDR3 spans 17 residues. Per germline, CDR1 KGHSH and CDR2 LQKENI. Here the CDR3 reads CASSPPKGQGYPGELFF. CDR3 bases: TGTGCCAGCTCACCACCGAAAGGGCAGGGCTACCCCGGGGAGCTGTTTTTT.

The chain uses TRBV15 and TRBJ1-2, with a possible D match to TRBD1 (5 bases). This CDR3 region has 14 residues. V was shortened by 0 bases and J by 6 bases, with 11 bases between the two germline ends. The germline gives CDR1 LNHNV, CDR2 YYDKDF (reference sequence). CDR3: CATSRDPRGDGYTF. CDR3 coding DNA: TGTGCCACCAGCAGAGACCCCCGGGGGGATGGCTACACCTTC.

The rearrangement links TRBV18 to TRBJ1-1; D not certain. Per the germline V gene, CDR1 is KGHSH and CDR2 is LQKENI. The CDR3 covers 13 residues. V was cut by 5 bases and J by 4 bases, with 11 bases left in between. The CDR3 DNA sequence: TGTGCCAGCTCAACGACTGTAGGCACTGAAGCTTTCTTT. This translates into CASSTTVGTEAFF.

This clone came up a few times. The chain has TRBV30 and TRBJ1-6, with D tentatively TRBD1 (6 bases). V lost 7 bases and J 6 bases, leaving 13 bases between the germline ends. This CDR3 region has 13 residues. Germline loops: CDR1 GTSNPN, CDR2 SVGIG (reference sequence). The CDR3 spells CALDRDTNSPLHF. The CDR3 coding sequence is TGTGCCTTGGACCGGGACACTAATTCACCCCTCCACTTT.

The chain employs TRBV12-2 and TRBJ2-5; whether TRBD2, the table's D call, matches the DNA was not checked. TRBV12-2 has pseudogene status. There are 16 residues in the CDR3. CDR3 DNA sequence: TGTGCAAGTCGCCCTAAGACTAGCGGGAGAGGAGAGACCCAGTACTTC. This translates into CASRPKTSGRGETQYF.